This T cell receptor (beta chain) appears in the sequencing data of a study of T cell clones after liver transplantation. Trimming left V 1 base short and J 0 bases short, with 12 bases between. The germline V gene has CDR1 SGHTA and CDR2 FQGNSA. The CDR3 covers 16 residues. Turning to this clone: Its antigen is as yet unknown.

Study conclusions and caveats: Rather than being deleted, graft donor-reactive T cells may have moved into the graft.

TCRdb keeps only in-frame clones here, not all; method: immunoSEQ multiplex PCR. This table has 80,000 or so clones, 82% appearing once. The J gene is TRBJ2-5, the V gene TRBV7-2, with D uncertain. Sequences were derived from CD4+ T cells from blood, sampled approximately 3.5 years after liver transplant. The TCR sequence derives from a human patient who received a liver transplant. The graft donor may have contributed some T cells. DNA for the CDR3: TGTGCCAGCAGCTTAGGTGGGATGGGCTACCAAGAGACCCAGTACTTC. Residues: CASSLGGMGYQETQYF.